One TCR beta chain is described in this entry. Its antigen is unidentified. These data come from a study of CD8 T cells in ankylosing spondylitis. Study-level findings and limits: Matched ankylosing spondylitis synovial fluid reportedly showed significant enrichment of disease-linked clones. Disease-linked clones had a CD8+ phenotype and relatively low frequency in peripheral blood. Previous work reported some of these motif variants in the synovial fluid and blood of reactive arthritis. What seemed typical of ankylosing spondylitis blood was a TCR beta motif built from several highly homologous variants.

CDR1 and CDR2 from the germline V gene are MDHEN and SYDVKM. The V end was cut by 7 bases, the J end by 4 bases, with 17 bases between. The CDR3 extends over 15 amino acids. One entry per CDR3 protein results from TCRdb running MiXCR on the 5' RACE reads. The profile shows around 440,000 distinct CDR3 sequences, over 15% of them singletons. Source material: blood, either unsorted or a sorted T cell fraction (not recorded which). The rearrangement joins TRBV28 to TRBJ2-1; D may be TRBD1 (5 bases). The receptor was isolated from a male donor with ankylosing spondylitis. The CDR3 DNA follows: TGTGCCAGCATCGAAGCAGGGAAGGGGTACAATGAGCAGTTCTTC. Translating it yields CASIEAGKGYNEQFF.